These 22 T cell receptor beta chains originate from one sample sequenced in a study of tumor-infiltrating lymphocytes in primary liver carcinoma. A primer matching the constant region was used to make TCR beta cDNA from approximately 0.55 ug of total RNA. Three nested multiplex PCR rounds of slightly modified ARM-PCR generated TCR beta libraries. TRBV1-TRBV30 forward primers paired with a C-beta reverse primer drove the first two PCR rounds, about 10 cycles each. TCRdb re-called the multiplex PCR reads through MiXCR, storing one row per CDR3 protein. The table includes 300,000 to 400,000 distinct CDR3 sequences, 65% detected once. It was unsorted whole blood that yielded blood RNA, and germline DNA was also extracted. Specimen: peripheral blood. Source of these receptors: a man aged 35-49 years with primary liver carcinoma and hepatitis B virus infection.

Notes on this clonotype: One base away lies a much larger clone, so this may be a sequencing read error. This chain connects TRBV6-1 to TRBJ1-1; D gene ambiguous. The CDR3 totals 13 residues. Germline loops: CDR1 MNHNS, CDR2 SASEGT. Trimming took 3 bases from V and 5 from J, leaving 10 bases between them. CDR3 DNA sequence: TGTGCCAGCAGTGACGTGGGCTCGACTGAAGCTTTCTTT. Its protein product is CASSDVGSTEAFF.

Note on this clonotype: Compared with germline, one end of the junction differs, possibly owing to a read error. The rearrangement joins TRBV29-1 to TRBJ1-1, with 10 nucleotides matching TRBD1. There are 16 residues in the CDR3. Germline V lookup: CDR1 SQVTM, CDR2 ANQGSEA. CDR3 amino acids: CIVSTGTGAFLTEAFF. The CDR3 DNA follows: TGCATCGTTTCTACCGGGACAGGGGCCTTCCTAACTGAGGCTTTCTTT.

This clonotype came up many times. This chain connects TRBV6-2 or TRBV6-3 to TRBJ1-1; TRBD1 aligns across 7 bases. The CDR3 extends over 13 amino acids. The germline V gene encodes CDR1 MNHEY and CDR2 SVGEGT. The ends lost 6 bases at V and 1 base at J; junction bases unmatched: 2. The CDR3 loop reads CASRRQGNTEAFF. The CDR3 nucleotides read TGTGCCAGCAGGCGACAGGGGAACACTGAAGCTTTCTTT.

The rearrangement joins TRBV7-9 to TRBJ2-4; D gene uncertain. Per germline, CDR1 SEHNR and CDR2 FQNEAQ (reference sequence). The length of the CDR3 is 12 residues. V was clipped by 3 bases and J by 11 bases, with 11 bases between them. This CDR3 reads CASSLGGGLQYF. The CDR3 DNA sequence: TGTGCCAGCAGCTTGGGTGGTGGGCTTCAGTACTTC.

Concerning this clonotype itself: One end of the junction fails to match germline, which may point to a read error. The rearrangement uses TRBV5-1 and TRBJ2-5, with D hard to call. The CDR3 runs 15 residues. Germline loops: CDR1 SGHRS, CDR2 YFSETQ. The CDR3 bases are TGCGCCAGCAGCTTGGGTAGAGGAGTGTTGGTGACCCACTACTTT. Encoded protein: CASSLGRGVLVTHYF.

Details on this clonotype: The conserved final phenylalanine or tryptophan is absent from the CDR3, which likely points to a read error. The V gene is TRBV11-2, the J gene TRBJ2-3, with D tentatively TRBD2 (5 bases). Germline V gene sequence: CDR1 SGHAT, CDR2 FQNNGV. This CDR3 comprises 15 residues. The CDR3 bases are TGTGCCAGTAAAGATAGCGAATACCCCACAGATACTCAGTATTCT. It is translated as CASKDSEYPTDTQYS.

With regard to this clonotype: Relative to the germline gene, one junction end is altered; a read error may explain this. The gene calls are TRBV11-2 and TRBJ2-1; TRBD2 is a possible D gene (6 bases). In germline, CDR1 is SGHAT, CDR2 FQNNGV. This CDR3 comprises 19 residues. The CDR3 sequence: CASILYPRPAGGPSDEQFF. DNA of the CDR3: TGTGCCAGCATCTTATACCCCCGGCCAGCAGGAGGGCCGAGCGATGAGCAGTTCTTC.

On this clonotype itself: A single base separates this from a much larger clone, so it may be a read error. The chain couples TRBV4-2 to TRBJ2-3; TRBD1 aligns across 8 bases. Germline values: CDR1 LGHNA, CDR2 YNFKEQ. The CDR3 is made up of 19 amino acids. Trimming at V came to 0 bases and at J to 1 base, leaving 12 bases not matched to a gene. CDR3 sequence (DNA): TGTGCCAGCAGCCAAGATCGCAGGGGGCGTATAACTGGCACAGATACGCAGTATTTT. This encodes CASSQDRRGRITGTDTQYF.

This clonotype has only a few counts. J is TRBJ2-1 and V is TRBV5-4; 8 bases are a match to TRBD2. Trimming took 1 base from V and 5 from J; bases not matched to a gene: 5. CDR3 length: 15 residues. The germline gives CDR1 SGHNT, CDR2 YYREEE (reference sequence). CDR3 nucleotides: TGTGCCAGCAGCTTGAGCGGGGGTGGGGACAATGAGCAGTTCTTC. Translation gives CASSLSGGGDNEQFF.

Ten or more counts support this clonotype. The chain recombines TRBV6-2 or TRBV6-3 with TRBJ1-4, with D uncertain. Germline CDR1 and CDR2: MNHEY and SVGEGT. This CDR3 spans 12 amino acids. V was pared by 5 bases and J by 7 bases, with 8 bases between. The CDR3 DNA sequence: TGTGCCAGCAGTCACATGCCTGAAAAACTGTTTTTT. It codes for CASSHMPEKLFF.

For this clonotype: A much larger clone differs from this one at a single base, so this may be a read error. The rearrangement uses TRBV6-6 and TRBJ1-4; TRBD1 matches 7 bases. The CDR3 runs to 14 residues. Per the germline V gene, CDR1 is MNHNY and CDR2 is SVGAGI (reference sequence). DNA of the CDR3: TGTGGCAGCAGTCCCGGGACAGAGAATGAAAAACTGTTTTTT. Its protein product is CGSSPGTENEKLFF.

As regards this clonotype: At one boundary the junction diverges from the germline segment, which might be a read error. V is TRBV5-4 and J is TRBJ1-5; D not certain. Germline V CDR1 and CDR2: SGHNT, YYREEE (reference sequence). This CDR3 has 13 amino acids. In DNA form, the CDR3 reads TGTGCCAACAGCTCTAGTCCCGATCAGCCCCAGCGTTTT. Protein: CANSSSPDQPQRF.

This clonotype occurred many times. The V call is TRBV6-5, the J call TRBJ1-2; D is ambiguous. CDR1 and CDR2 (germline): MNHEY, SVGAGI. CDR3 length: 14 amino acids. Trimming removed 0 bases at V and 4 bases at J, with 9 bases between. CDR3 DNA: TGTGCCAGCAGTTACTCTGGTAGTAGCTATGGCTACACCTTC. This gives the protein CASSYSGSSYGYTF.

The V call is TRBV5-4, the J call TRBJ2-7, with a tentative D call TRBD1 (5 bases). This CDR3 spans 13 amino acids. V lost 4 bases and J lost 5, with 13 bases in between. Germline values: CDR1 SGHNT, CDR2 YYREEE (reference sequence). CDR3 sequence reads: CASSLKGSNEQYF. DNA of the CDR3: TGTGCCAGCAGCCTAAAGGGGTCCAACGAGCAGTACTTC.

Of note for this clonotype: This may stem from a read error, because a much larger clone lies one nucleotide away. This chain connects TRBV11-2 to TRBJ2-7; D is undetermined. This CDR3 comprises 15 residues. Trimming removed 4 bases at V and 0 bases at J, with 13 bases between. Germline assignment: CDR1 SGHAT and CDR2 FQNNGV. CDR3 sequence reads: CASSSPDAASYEQYF. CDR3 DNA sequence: TGTGCCAGCAGCTCACCCGATGCAGCCTCCTACGAGCAGTACTTC.

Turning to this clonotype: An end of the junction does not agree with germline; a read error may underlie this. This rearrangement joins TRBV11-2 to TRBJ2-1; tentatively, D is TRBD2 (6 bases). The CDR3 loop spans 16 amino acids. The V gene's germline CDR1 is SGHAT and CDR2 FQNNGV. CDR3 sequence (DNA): TGTGCCAGCAGCATCCGGCCGAGGGCGGGGTACAATGAGCAATTCTTC. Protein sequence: CASSIRPRAGYNEQFF.

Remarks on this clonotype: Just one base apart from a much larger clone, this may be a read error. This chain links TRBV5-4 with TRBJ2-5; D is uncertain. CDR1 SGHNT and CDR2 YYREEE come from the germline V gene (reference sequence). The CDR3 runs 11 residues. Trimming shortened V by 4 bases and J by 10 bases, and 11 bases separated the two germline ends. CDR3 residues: CASSAEGIQYF. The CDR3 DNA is TGTGCCAGCAGCGCCGAAGGGATCCAGTACTTC.

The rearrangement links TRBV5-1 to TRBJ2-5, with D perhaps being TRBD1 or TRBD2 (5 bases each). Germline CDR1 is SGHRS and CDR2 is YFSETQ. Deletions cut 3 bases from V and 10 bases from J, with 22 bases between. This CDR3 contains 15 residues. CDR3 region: CASSYTSGRPEHQYF. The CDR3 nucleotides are TGCGCCAGCAGCTACACCTCGGGACGACCAGAGCACCAGTACTTC.

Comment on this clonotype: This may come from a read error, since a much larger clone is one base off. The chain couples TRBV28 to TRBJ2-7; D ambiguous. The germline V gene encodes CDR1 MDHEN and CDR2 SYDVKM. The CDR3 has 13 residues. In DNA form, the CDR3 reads TGTGCCAGCAGTTCTGTTCTACTCTACGGGCAGTACTTC. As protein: CASSSVLLYGQYF.

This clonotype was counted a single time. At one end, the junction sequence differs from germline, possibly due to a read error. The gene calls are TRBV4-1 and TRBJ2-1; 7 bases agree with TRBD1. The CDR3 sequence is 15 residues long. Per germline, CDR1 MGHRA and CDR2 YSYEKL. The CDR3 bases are TGCGCCAGCACCCAGGGGGACAGAAGCTACTATGAGCAGTTCTTC. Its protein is CASTQGDRSYYEQFF.

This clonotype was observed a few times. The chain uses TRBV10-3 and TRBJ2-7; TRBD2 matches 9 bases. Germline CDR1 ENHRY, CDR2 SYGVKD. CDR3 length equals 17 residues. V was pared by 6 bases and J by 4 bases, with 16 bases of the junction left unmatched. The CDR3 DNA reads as TGTGCCATCAGAGGAGTGTCTGGGGCGGGAGGGCCGTACGAGCAGTACTTC. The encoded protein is CAIRGVSGAGGPYEQYF.

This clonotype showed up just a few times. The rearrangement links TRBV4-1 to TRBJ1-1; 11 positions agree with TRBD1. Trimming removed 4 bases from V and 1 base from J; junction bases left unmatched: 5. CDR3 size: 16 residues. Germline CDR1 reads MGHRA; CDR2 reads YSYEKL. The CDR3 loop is CASSPRTGGANTEAFF. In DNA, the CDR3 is TGCGCCAGCAGCCCTAGGACAGGGGGCGCGAACACTGAAGCTTTCTTT.